This T cell receptor (beta chain) emerged from a study of cytomegalovirus exposure and HLA in healthy donors. Study results and limitations: Presence/absence analyses assumed roughly uniform sequencing depth across donors.

V lost 2 bases and J lost 8, with 10 bases in between. CDR3 length: 13 residues. The V gene's germline CDR1 is MNHEY and CDR2 SMNVEV (reference sequence). A multiplex PCR was run with 60 Vbeta primers and 13 Jbeta primers. TCRdb's table, derived via immunoSEQ multiplex PCR, lists solely in-frame clones and lacks some. The sample carries approximately 170,000 clones, almost 80% recorded once. Comments on this clone: Its specificity is unknown.

The genes are TRBV27 and TRBJ2-1; unclear D gene. The clonotype was recovered from a man aged 18-30 years in good health and CMV-seropositive. Material: PBMCs. CDR3 nucleotides: TGTGCCAGCAGTTTAAGGAGATCCCATGAGCAGTTCTTC. This translates into CASSLRRSHEQFF.